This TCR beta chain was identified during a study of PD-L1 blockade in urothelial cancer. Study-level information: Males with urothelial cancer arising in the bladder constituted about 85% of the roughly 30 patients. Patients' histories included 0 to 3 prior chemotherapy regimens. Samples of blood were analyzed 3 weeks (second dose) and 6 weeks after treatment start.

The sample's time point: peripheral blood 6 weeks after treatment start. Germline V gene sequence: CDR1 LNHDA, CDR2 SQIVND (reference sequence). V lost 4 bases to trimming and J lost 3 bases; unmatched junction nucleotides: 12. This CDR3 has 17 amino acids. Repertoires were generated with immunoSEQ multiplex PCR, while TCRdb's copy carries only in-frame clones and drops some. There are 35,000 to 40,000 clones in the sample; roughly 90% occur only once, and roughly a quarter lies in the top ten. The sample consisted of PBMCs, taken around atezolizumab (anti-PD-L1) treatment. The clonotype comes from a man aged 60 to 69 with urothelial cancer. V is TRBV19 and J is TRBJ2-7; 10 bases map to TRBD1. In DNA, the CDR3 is TGTGCCAGTAGTAAACGTCGACCGGGACAGGGGTTCTACGAGCAGTACTTC. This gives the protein CASSKRRPGQGFYEQYF.